The rows below give T cell receptor beta chains drawn from one sample of a study of blood T cell repertoires in COVID-19. Using immunoSEQ multiplex PCR, the repertoire was profiled, and TCRdb retains in-frame clones only, with some absent. The sample shows approximately 180,000 clones, roughly 88% of them seen only once. The material sequenced was peripheral blood. The receptors here all came from a human donor with active or convalescent COVID-19. The donor label of this sample is uncertain. CDR3s include the opening cysteine and the closing phenylalanine or tryptophan. D genes are given only for firm matches. Size values are once, few and many counts, or a class for expanded clones, and some rows have none.

j_gene: TRBJ2-5
d_gene: TRBD2
v_gene: TRBV13
abundance: once
CDR3aa: CASSVSGGVETQYF
CDR3nt: TGTGCCAGCAGCGTTAGCGGGGGGGTAGAGACCCAGTACTTC

j_gene: TRBJ1-2
d_gene: NA
v_gene: TRBV5-1
abundance: once
CDR3aa: CASSLVTANYGYTF
CDR3nt: TGCGCCAGCAGCTTGGTTACAGCTAACTATGGCTACACCTTC

j_gene: TRBJ1-3
d_gene: TRBD1
v_gene: TRBV19
abundance: NA
CDR3aa: CASSKTGAGNTIYF
CDR3nt: TGTGCCAGTAGTAAAACAGGGGCAGGAAACACCATATATTTT

j_gene: TRBJ2-3
d_gene: NA
v_gene: TRBV6-1
abundance: NA
CDR3aa: CASSEDRLTDTQYF
CDR3nt: TGTGCCAGCAGTGAAGATCGACTCACAGATACGCAGTATTTT

j_gene: TRBJ1-2
d_gene: NA
v_gene: TRBV4-3
abundance: NA
CDR3aa: CASSQDLSGGIANYGYTF
CDR3nt: TGCGCCAGCAGCCAAGACCTGTCGGGCGGGATAGCTAACTATGGCTACACCTTC

j_gene: TRBJ2-3
d_gene: TRBD2
v_gene: TRBV5-1
abundance: NA
CDR3aa: CASSLEGTRADTQYF
CDR3nt: TGCGCCAGCAGCTTGGAAGGGACTAGGGCAGATACGCAGTATTTT

j_gene: TRBJ1-3
d_gene: NA
v_gene: TRBV14
abundance: NA
CDR3aa: CASSQREDGNTIYF
CDR3nt: TGTGCCAGCAGCCAGAGGGAAGATGGAAACACCATATATTTT

j_gene: TRBJ2-7
d_gene: TRBD2
v_gene: TRBV19
abundance: NA
CDR3aa: CASSTLRAGGAYEQYF
CDR3nt: TGTGCCAGTAGTACCCTCAGGGCGGGAGGGGCCTACGAGCAGTACTTC

j_gene: TRBJ2-3
d_gene: NA
v_gene: TRBV10-3
abundance: NA
CDR3aa: CAMKAAASSTDTQYF
CDR3nt: TGTGCCATGAAGGCAGCGGCTTCTAGCACAGATACGCAGTATTTT

j_gene: TRBJ1-1
d_gene: NA
v_gene: TRBV7-2
abundance: NA
CDR3aa: CASTYVRMNTEAFF
CDR3nt: TGTGCCAGCACCTACGTCCGCATGAACACTGAAGCTTTCTTT

j_gene: TRBJ2-5
d_gene: TRBD2
v_gene: TRBV15
abundance: NA
CDR3aa: CATSRAPLGEGPQETQYF
CDR3nt: TGTGCCACCAGCAGAGCCCCTTTGGGGGAGGGCCCCCAAGAGACCCAGTACTTC

j_gene: TRBJ2-3
d_gene: TRBD2
v_gene: TRBV24-1
abundance: NA
CDR3aa: CATSDSRDYTDTQYF
CDR3nt: TGTGCCACCAGTGATTCCCGGGACTACACAGATACGCAGTATTTT

j_gene: TRBJ1-1
d_gene: NA
v_gene: TRBV12-3/TRBV12-4
abundance: once
CDR3aa: CASKEGQERFF
CDR3nt: TGTGCCAGCAAAGAAGGACAAGAGCGTTTCTTT

j_gene: TRBJ1-3
d_gene: NA
v_gene: TRBV9
abundance: NA
CDR3aa: CASSVGSGGSMNTIYF
CDR3nt: TGTGCCAGCAGCGTAGGGTCCGGGGGTTCGATGAACACCATATATTTT

j_gene: TRBJ2-3
d_gene: NA
v_gene: TRBV11-2
abundance: NA
CDR3aa: CASSLYRSGDTQYF
CDR3nt: TGTGCCAGCAGCTTATATCGCTCAGGAGATACGCAGTATTTT

j_gene: TRBJ2-7
d_gene: NA
v_gene: TRBV28
abundance: NA
CDR3aa: CASTSYYEQYF
CDR3nt: TGTGCCAGCACCTCCTACTACGAGCAGTACTTC

j_gene: TRBJ2-7
d_gene: NA
v_gene: TRBV2
abundance: NA
CDR3aa: CASSEPGRTLSYEQYF
CDR3nt: TGTGCCAGCAGTGAGCCAGGCCGAACCCTCTCCTACGAGCAGTACTTC

j_gene: TRBJ2-2
d_gene: TRBD2
v_gene: TRBV2
abundance: NA
CDR3aa: CASRRLASNTGELFF
CDR3nt: TGTGCCAGCAGACGACTAGCGTCGAACACCGGGGAGCTGTTTTTT

j_gene: TRBJ1-2
d_gene: TRBD1
v_gene: TRBV4-2
abundance: NA
CDR3aa: CASSPRDRGQDEGYTF
CDR3nt: TGTGCCAGCAGCCCCCGGGACAGGGGGCAGGACGAAGGCTACACCTTC

j_gene: TRBJ2-1
d_gene: NA
v_gene: TRBV5-1
abundance: once
CDR3aa: CASSSPGLATARAYNEQFF
CDR3nt: TGCGCCAGCAGCTCTCCGGGACTCGCGACGGCCCGGGCATACAATGAGCAGTTCTTC

j_gene: TRBJ2-3
d_gene: TRBD2
v_gene: TRBV7-9
abundance: NA
CDR3aa: CASSLVAGRDAQYF
CDR3nt: TGTGCCAGCAGCTTAGTTGCAGGGAGGGACGCGCAGTATTTT

j_gene: TRBJ1-6
d_gene: TRBD1
v_gene: TRBV5-4
abundance: NA
CDR3aa: CAAGQGAGDSPLHF
CDR3nt: TGTGCCGCGGGACAGGGGGCAGGTGATTCACCCCTCCACTTT

j_gene: TRBJ1-1
d_gene: TRBD1
v_gene: TRBV6-5
abundance: NA
CDR3aa: CASLRGLNTEAFF
CDR3nt: TGTGCCAGCCTCAGGGGGCTGAACACTGAAGCTTTCTTT

j_gene: TRBJ2-4
d_gene: NA
v_gene: TRBV6-5
abundance: NA
CDR3aa: CASARQETKLDIQYF
CDR3nt: TGTGCCAGCGCCCGTCAAGAAACGAAATTAGACATTCAGTACTTC

j_gene: TRBJ1-5
d_gene: TRBD1
v_gene: TRBV5-1
abundance: once
CDR3aa: CASSGRDRLYSNQPQHF
CDR3nt: TGCGCCAGCAGCGGAAGGGACAGGTTATATAGCAATCAGCCCCAGCATTTT

j_gene: TRBJ2-7
d_gene: NA
v_gene: TRBV9
abundance: NA
CDR3aa: CASSPRGQTSSYEQYF
CDR3nt: TGTGCCAGCAGCCCCCGCGGACAGACGAGCTCCTACGAGCAGTACTTC

j_gene: TRBJ1-4
d_gene: NA
v_gene: TRBV2
abundance: few
CDR3aa: CASSELEGEKLFF
CDR3nt: TGTGCCAGCAGTGAATTGGAGGGTGAAAAACTGTTTTTT

j_gene: TRBJ2-7
d_gene: TRBD2
v_gene: TRBV18
abundance: NA
CDR3aa: CASSWTSGGSSEQYF
CDR3nt: TGTGCCAGCTCGTGGACTAGCGGGGGGTCGAGCGAGCAGTACTTC

j_gene: TRBJ1-2
d_gene: TRBD1
v_gene: TRBV19
abundance: NA
CDR3aa: CASTPAPTGGKEGYTF
CDR3nt: TGTGCCAGTACCCCCGCCCCAACAGGGGGTAAGGAAGGCTACACCTTC

j_gene: TRBJ1-4
d_gene: NA
v_gene: TRBV4-3
abundance: NA
CDR3aa: CASSQDQMGSRREKLFF
CDR3nt: TGCGCCAGCAGCCAAGATCAGATGGGCAGTCGGAGGGAAAAACTGTTTTTT

j_gene: TRBJ1-2
d_gene: TRBD1
v_gene: TRBV5-1
abundance: NA
CDR3aa: CASSPQGAYPSF
CDR3nt: TGCGCCAGCAGCCCACAGGGGGCTTATCCTTCCTTC

j_gene: TRBJ2-3
d_gene: TRBD2
v_gene: TRBV28
abundance: NA
CDR3aa: CASSLRRGRGRDTDTQYF
CDR3nt: TGTGCCAGCAGTTTAAGGAGGGGACGCGGGAGGGACACAGATACGCAGTATTTT

j_gene: TRBJ2-5
d_gene: TRBD2
v_gene: TRBV11-2
abundance: NA
CDR3aa: CASSYGGVETQYF
CDR3nt: TGTGCCAGCAGTTACGGGGGGGTAGAGACCCAGTACTTC

j_gene: TRBJ2-7
d_gene: TRBD1
v_gene: TRBV30
abundance: NA
CDR3aa: CAWSQNRGGSYEQYF
CDR3nt: TGTGCCTGGAGTCAAAACAGGGGTGGCTCCTACGAGCAGTACTTC

j_gene: TRBJ2-7
d_gene: TRBD2
v_gene: TRBV2
abundance: few
CDR3aa: CASIPTSGGSYEQYF
CDR3nt: TGTGCCAGCATTCCGACTAGCGGAGGGTCCTACGAGCAGTACTTC

j_gene: TRBJ2-3
d_gene: TRBD2
v_gene: TRBV2
abundance: NA
CDR3aa: CARSGSSTDTQYF
CDR3nt: TGTGCCAGGAGCGGGAGTAGCACAGATACGCAGTATTTT

j_gene: TRBJ2-7
d_gene: TRBD1
v_gene: TRBV24-1
abundance: few
CDR3aa: CATSDTPRAGGSYEQYF
CDR3nt: TGTGCCACCAGTGATACCCCGCGAGCAGGGGGCAGCTACGAGCAGTACTTC

j_gene: TRBJ1-3
d_gene: NA
v_gene: TRBV11-3
abundance: NA
CDR3aa: CASSLERSGLGSGNTIYF
CDR3nt: TGTGCCAGCAGCTTAGAACGGTCGGGGTTAGGGTCTGGAAACACCATATATTTT

j_gene: TRBJ2-3
d_gene: NA
v_gene: TRBV19
abundance: once
CDR3aa: CASSIQGSIHTDTQYF
CDR3nt: TGTGCCAGTAGTATTCAGGGCTCAATCCACACAGATACGCAGTATTTT

j_gene: TRBJ1-2
d_gene: NA
v_gene: TRBV27
abundance: NA
CDR3aa: CASSLTEQGDYGYTF
CDR3nt: TGTGCCAGCAGTTTAACGGAACAGGGCGACTATGGCTACACCTTC

j_gene: TRBJ2-5
d_gene: NA
v_gene: TRBV7-2
abundance: NA
CDR3aa: CASSLDRETQYF
CDR3nt: TGTGCCAGCAGCTTAGATAGAGAGACCCAGTACTTC

j_gene: TRBJ2-5
d_gene: NA
v_gene: TRBV7-3
abundance: NA
CDR3aa: CASSHLPSPQETQYF
CDR3nt: TGTGCCAGCAGTCATCTCCCTAGCCCCCAAGAGACCCAGTACTTC

j_gene: TRBJ1-2
d_gene: NA
v_gene: TRBV15
abundance: NA
CDR3aa: CATSRDGGVSYGYTF
CDR3nt: TGTGCCACCAGCAGAGATGGGGGCGTCTCCTATGGCTACACCTTC

j_gene: TRBJ1-6
d_gene: NA
v_gene: TRBV3-1/TRBV3-2
abundance: once
CDR3aa: CASSHFVENSPLHF
CDR3nt: TGTGCCAGCAGCCATTTCGTGGAGAATTCACCCCTCCACTTT

j_gene: TRBJ2-7
d_gene: NA
v_gene: TRBV19
abundance: NA
CDR3aa: CASNITRDSKTYEQYF
CDR3nt: TGTGCCAGTAATATCACGCGGGACTCCAAGACCTACGAGCAGTACTTC

j_gene: TRBJ2-1
d_gene: NA
v_gene: TRBV11-2
abundance: NA
CDR3aa: CASSLVLLTGENYNEQFF
CDR3nt: TGTGCCAGCAGCTTAGTTTTACTAACGGGAGAAAATTACAATGAGCAGTTCTTC

j_gene: TRBJ2-5
d_gene: NA
v_gene: TRBV3-1/TRBV3-2
abundance: few
CDR3aa: CASSQGGVKQETQYF
CDR3nt: TGTGCCAGCAGCCAGGGCGGGGTAAAACAAGAGACCCAGTACTTC

j_gene: TRBJ2-3
d_gene: NA
v_gene: TRBV5-1
abundance: once
CDR3aa: CASSPTWTRGIDTQYF
CDR3nt: TGCGCCAGCAGCCCGACTTGGACTAGGGGGATAGATACGCAGTATTTT

j_gene: TRBJ2-3
d_gene: TRBD1
v_gene: TRBV28
abundance: once
CDR3aa: CAYSPQGTTDTQYF
CDR3nt: TGTGCGTACTCACCACAGGGGACCACAGATACGCAGTATTTT

j_gene: TRBJ2-7
d_gene: TRBD1
v_gene: TRBV24-1
abundance: NA
CDR3aa: CATSRGQGNYEQYF
CDR3nt: TGTGCCACCAGTAGGGGACAGGGAAACTACGAGCAGTACTTC

j_gene: TRBJ2-1
d_gene: TRBD2
v_gene: TRBV19
abundance: NA
CDR3aa: CASSIRSSGVEQFF
CDR3nt: TGTGCCAGTAGTATCAGGAGTAGCGGGGTTGAGCAGTTCTTC

j_gene: TRBJ1-2
d_gene: NA
v_gene: TRBV18
abundance: NA
CDR3aa: CASSPADGERPAGYTF
CDR3nt: TGTGCCAGCTCACCCGCCGACGGGGAGAGGCCCGCTGGCTACACCTTC

j_gene: TRBJ2-1
d_gene: NA
v_gene: TRBV14
abundance: NA
CDR3aa: CASSQVGQRYNEQFF
CDR3nt: TGTGCCAGCAGCCAAGTCGGCCAGAGGTACAATGAGCAGTTCTTC